Following are 32 T cell receptor beta chains from one sample sequenced in a study of cytomegalovirus exposure and HLA in healthy donors. The data were produced by immunoSEQ multiplex PCR, yet TCRdb's version contains in-frame clones alone and is incomplete. In the table there are some 100,000 clones, around 88% of which are singletons. Sequencing was performed on PBMCs. These receptors all come from a man aged 18 to 35 in good health and CMV-seronegative.

The chain joins TRBV6-5 to TRBJ2-7; 11 nucleotides match TRBD1. There are 15 residues in the CDR3. After removal of 0 bases from V and 7 bases from J, the junction contained 5 bases not matched to a gene. Germline V CDR1 and CDR2: MNHEY, SVGAGI. Here the CDR3 reads CASSYSRTGGREQYF. Written as DNA, the CDR3 is TGTGCCAGCAGTTACTCACGGACAGGGGGCAGGGAGCAGTACTTC.

The chain uses TRBV10-2 and TRBJ2-3; possibly TRBD2 for D (6 bases). This CDR3 is built from 14 residues. In germline, CDR1 is WSHSY, CDR2 SAAADI. Trimming pared 3 bases from V and 3 bases from J, leaving 10 bases between. CDR3 sequence: CASSDGGATDTQYF. The CDR3 coding sequence is TGCGCCAGCAGTGACGGGGGAGCGACAGATACGCAGTATTTT.

The chain recombines TRBV5-1 with TRBJ2-7, with 9 bases fitting TRBD1. The length of the CDR3 is 15 residues. Germline values: CDR1 SGHRS, CDR2 YFSETQ. V was clipped by 4 bases and J by 5 bases; unmatched bases: 10. CDR3 sequence reads: CASSPPTGGIDEQYF. CDR3 nucleotide sequence: TGCGCCAGCAGCCCGCCCACAGGGGGCATCGACGAGCAGTACTTC. Complete variable domain (other parts from reference TRBV5-1 and TRBJ2-7): KAGVTQTPRYLIKTRGQQVTLSCSPISGHRSVSWYQQTPGQGLQFLFEYFSETQRNKGNFPGRFSGRQFSNSRSEMNVSTLELGDSALYLCASSPPTGGIDEQYFGPGTRLTVT.

This clone was detected only once. V is TRBV28 and J is TRBJ1-3; TRBD1 matches at 7 bases. This CDR3 has 16 amino acids. CDR1 MDHEN and CDR2 SYDVKM come from the germline V gene. V trimming: 4 bases; J trimming: 6 bases; junction bases outside the gene matches: 12. CDR3 sequence (DNA): TGTGCCAGCAGTTCCCCTGCGACAGGGTATCTAAACACCATATATTTT. This sequence encodes CASSSPATGYLNTIYF.

The rearrangement links TRBV27 to TRBJ2-5; 10 positions match TRBD2. The J call may be mistaken, given a closer DNA end match to TRBJ2-7. Per germline, CDR1 MNHEY and CDR2 SMNVEV (reference sequence). There are 13 residues in the CDR3. DNA for the CDR3: TGTGCCAGTCGAGCGGGAGGGACCTACGAGCAGTACTTC. It encodes CASRAGGTYEQYF.

A single count supports this clone. Here the CDR3 DNA reads TGTGCCAGCTCACCGAATCGGGGTCAAGAGACCCAGTACTTC. It translates to CASSPNRGQETQYF. The chain is built from TRBV18 and TRBJ2-5; D may be TRBD2 (5 bases). Germline values: CDR1 KGHSH, CDR2 LQKENI. V was cut by 3 bases and J by 2 bases, with 10 bases left in between. The CDR3 contains 14 residues.

The gene calls are TRBV28 and TRBJ2-7, with a weak D call TRBD2 (6 bases). The CDR3 totals 14 residues. V was shortened by 6 bases and J by 0 bases, with 12 bases between the two germline ends. CDR1 and CDR2 from the germline V gene are MDHEN and SYDVKM. CDR3 nucleotide sequence: TGTGCCAGCAGGGACCGGGACTTCTCCTACGAGCAGTACTTC. It specifies CASRDRDFSYEQYF. The whole variable domain, remainder taken from reference TRBV28 and TRBJ2-7, is DVKVTQSSRYLVKRTGEKVFLECVQDMDHENMFWYRQDPGLGLRLIYFSYDVKMKEKGDIPEGYSVSREKKERFSLILESASTNQTSMYLCASRDRDFSYEQYFGPGTRLTVT.

V gene TRBV11-2 combines with J gene TRBJ1-2, with D tentatively TRBD1 (5 bases). This CDR3 has 14 amino acids. The ends were cut back, 5 bases at V and 3 bases at J, with 13 bases in the middle. The germline CDR1 and CDR2 sequences are SGHAT and FQNNGV. The CDR3: CASSHYTGDYGYTF. As DNA, the CDR3 is TGTGCCAGCAGCCACTATACAGGAGACTATGGCTACACCTTC.

V is TRBV7-2 and J is TRBJ2-7; 9 bases align to TRBD1. Trimming at V came to 5 bases and at J to 5 bases, leaving 7 bases not matched to a gene. Germline CDR1 is SGHTA and CDR2 is FQGNSA. The CDR3 covers 14 residues. The CDR3 region has the DNA TGTGCCAGCAGCCTGGACAGGGGCAGAAACGAGCAGTACTTC. Amino acids: CASSLDRGRNEQYF.

The chain combines TRBV5-1 with TRBJ2-3; 11 nucleotides match TRBD2. J gave up 5 bases and V 4 bases, and 3 bases lay outside the gene matches. Germline CDR1 and CDR2: SGHRS and YFSETQ. This CDR3 is 14 amino acids long. The CDR3 nucleotides read TGCGCCAGCAGCGGGACTAGCGGCGTAGATACGCAGTATTTT. Its protein product is CASSGTSGVDTQYF.

As concerns this clone: Compared with germline, one end of the junction differs, possibly owing to a read error. The genes are TRBV5-6 and TRBJ1-2, with 8 bases lining up with TRBD1. The CDR3 contains 14 residues. The V gene's germline CDR1 is SGHDT and CDR2 YYEEEE. CDR3 sequence: CASSLDRGYYGYTF. The CDR3 DNA is TGTGCCAGCAGCTTGGACAGGGGGTACTATGGCTACACTTTC.

V and J are TRBV5-1 and TRBJ1-4; 8 nucleotides line up with TRBD1. The V and J ends lost 4 bases and 5 bases, in that order; junction bases with no gene match: 4. The CDR3 sequence is 14 residues long. The V gene's germline CDR1 is SGHRS and CDR2 YFSETQ. CDR3 region: CASSTGGWNEKLFF. Written as DNA, the CDR3 is TGCGCCAGCAGCACAGGGGGTTGGAATGAAAAACTGTTTTTT.

This sequence joins TRBV10-2 and TRBJ1-2, with a weak D call TRBD1 (6 bases). There are 13 residues in the CDR3. CDR1 and CDR2 from the germline V gene are WSHSY and SAAADI. Trimming removed 8 bases at V and 1 base at J, with 11 bases between. The chain's CDR3 is CASGTGHNYGYTF. In DNA form, the CDR3 reads TGCGCCAGCGGAACAGGGCATAACTATGGCTACACCTTC.

This clone was seen a single time. The V gene is TRBV27, the J gene TRBJ2-2; TRBD2 might be the D (5 bases). Germline CDR1 and CDR2: MNHEY and SMNVEV (reference sequence). Trimming pared 3 bases from V and 4 bases from J, leaving 15 bases between. This CDR3 spans 16 amino acids. The CDR3, as DNA: TGTGCCAGCAGTTTTGGTCAGGCCCTAGCCACCGGGGAGCTGTTTTTT. Translated, it gives CASSFGQALATGELFF.

The V call is TRBV2, the J call TRBJ1-3; D unresolved. The CDR3 is 14 amino acids. The ends were cut back, 8 bases at V and 0 bases at J, with 11 bases in the middle. The germline V gene has CDR1 SNHLY and CDR2 FYNNEI. The CDR3 coding sequence is TGTGCCAGCGAACTTTTTTCCTCTGGAAACACCATATATTTT. Its protein product is CASELFSSGNTIYF.

The chain joins TRBV2 to TRBJ1-1; 9 nucleotides line up with TRBD1. Per the germline V gene, CDR1 is SNHLY and CDR2 is FYNNEI. The CDR3 is 15 amino acids. J lost 3 bases, V lost 6 bases, and 8 bases had no gene match. The CDR3 DNA follows: TGTGCCAGCAGAACACAGGGGGCCGGGGACACTGAAGCTTTCTTT. Protein: CASRTQGAGDTEAFF.

This clone came up a few times. CDR3 region: CASSGQPNTEAFF. In DNA form, the CDR3 reads TGTGCCAGCAGCGGACAGCCGAACACTGAAGCTTTCTTT. The chain uses TRBV6-1 and TRBJ1-1; a weak D match, TRBD1 (6 bases). Germline-derived CDR1 and CDR2 are MNHNS and SASEGT. The CDR3 contains 13 residues. With 6 bases removed from V and 1 base from J, the gap between germline ends came to 9 bases.

The chain has TRBV2 and TRBJ2-3, with D possibly being TRBD1 (6 bases). Trimming shortened V by 3 bases and J by 0 bases, and 13 bases separated the two germline ends. Looked up from germline, CDR1 is SNHLY and CDR2 is FYNNEI. The CDR3 length is 16 residues. The CDR3 nucleotides are TGTGCCAGCAGTGAGAGGGGGAGATCTAGCACAGATACGCAGTATTTT. Translated: CASSERGRSSTDTQYF.

V is TRBV28 and J is TRBJ2-3; 8 bases fit TRBD1. The CDR3 loop spans 16 amino acids. Germline V CDR1 and CDR2: MDHEN, SYDVKM. The J segment lost 0 bases and the V segment lost 3 bases, leaving 5 bases of the junction unmatched. This chain's CDR3 is CASSLSGQGSTDTQYF. CDR3 DNA sequence: TGTGCCAGCAGTTTGAGCGGACAGGGAAGCACAGATACGCAGTATTTT.

V and J are TRBV19 and TRBJ2-2, with TRBD1 as a possible D gene (5 bases). Trimming removed 8 bases from V and 0 bases from J, with 13 bases in between. This CDR3 has 15 amino acids. Germline V gene data show CDR1 as LNHDA and CDR2 as SQIVND (reference sequence). The CDR3 coding sequence is TGTGCCAGTCACAGAGCGACAGCGAACACCGGGGAGCTGTTTTTT. Its protein product is CASHRATANTGELFF.

The count of this clone is one. This sequence joins TRBV5-4 and TRBJ2-1; 7 bases line up with TRBD1. Per the germline V gene, CDR1 is SGHNT and CDR2 is YYREEE (reference sequence). CDR3 length equals 15 residues. V dropped 4 bases and J dropped 1; count of bases not matched to a gene: 5. CDR3 bases: TGTGCCAGCAGCAGGACAGGTCTTTCCTACAATGAGCAGTTCTTC. Translation gives CASSRTGLSYNEQFF.

The chain joins TRBV30 to TRBJ2-1; 8 nucleotides match TRBD2. V shed 2 bases, J shed 4 bases, and the junction held 4 bases outside the gene matches. From germline, CDR1 is GTSNPN and CDR2 SVGIG (reference sequence). The CDR3 sequence is 14 residues long. CDR3 in DNA: TGTGCCTGGAGTCTCGGGGGGGATTACAATGAGCAGTTCTTC. Amino acid sequence: CAWSLGGDYNEQFF.

The chain recombines TRBV5-1 with TRBJ2-6; weak D call: TRBD1 (5 bases). V shed 6 bases and J shed 0 bases, with 13 bases lying between them. The CDR3 length is 16 residues. CDR1 is SGHRS, CDR2 YFSETQ, per germline. The DNA for the CDR3 is TGCGCCAGCACGGGCAGGGTAAGCTCTGGGGCCAACGTCCTGACTTTC. It encodes CASTGRVSSGANVLTF.

The V gene is TRBV6-1, the J gene TRBJ1-5; D might be TRBD1 (6 bases). Germline lookup yields CDR1 MNHNS and CDR2 SASEGT. The CDR3 covers 16 residues. Trimming removed 3 bases at V and 6 bases at J, with 18 bases between. In DNA form, the CDR3 reads TGTGCCAGCAGTGATCCCGGACAGATCGAGGGTCAGCCCCAGCATTTT. This translates into CASSDPGQIEGQPQHF.

The CDR3 loop reads CASSSQTNPNQETQYF. The CDR3 bases are TGTGCCAGCTCATCACAGACTAACCCAAATCAAGAGACCCAGTACTTC. The gene calls are TRBV18 and TRBJ2-5; a possible D gene is TRBD2 (5 bases). The CDR3 covers 16 residues. The germline gives CDR1 KGHSH, CDR2 LQKENI. V was cut by 5 bases and J by 2 bases, with 18 bases left in between. The full variable domain, in which reference TRBV18 and TRBJ2-5 provide the parts outside the CDR3, is NAGVMQNPRHLVRRRGQEARLRCSPMKGHSHVYWYRQLPEEGLKFMVYLQKENIIDESGMPKERFSAEFPKEGPSILRIQQVVRGDSAAYFCASSSQTNPNQETQYFGPGTRLLVL.

The CDR3 DNA reads TGTGCCAGCAGTGACTCTCGGGGGGGCCAGGAAGATACGCAGTATTTT. Amino acids: CASSDSRGGQEDTQYF. V gene TRBV6-4 combines with J gene TRBJ2-3, with 8 bases that match TRBD2. Germline V gives CDR1 MRHNA, CDR2 SNTAGT. CDR3 length: 16 amino acids. V dropped 0 bases and J dropped 5; count of bases not matched to a gene: 7.

The rearrangement uses TRBV6-1 and TRBJ2-1, with 9 bases matching TRBD1. This CDR3 has 15 amino acids. The ends lost 4 bases at V and 0 bases at J; junction bases unmatched: 1. CDR1 and CDR2 (germline): MNHNS, SASEGT. The CDR3 spells CASSAQGASYNEQFF. The CDR3 nucleotides are TGTGCCAGCAGTGCACAGGGGGCCTCCTACAATGAGCAGTTCTTC.

The chain links TRBV18 to TRBJ1-1; D may be TRBD1 (6 bases). This CDR3 is 16 amino acids long. V lost 0 bases and J lost 4, with 15 bases in between. CDR1 and CDR2 (germline): KGHSH, LQKENI. The DNA of the CDR3 is TGTGCCAGCTCACCACCGTTTGAGGGGGGGGGCACTGAAGCTTTCTTT. This codes for CASSPPFEGGGTEAFF. Drawing the rest from reference TRBV18 and TRBJ1-1, the complete variable domain is NAGVMQNPRHLVRRRGQEARLRCSPMKGHSHVYWYRQLPEEGLKFMVYLQKENIIDESGMPKERFSAEFPKEGPSILRIQQVVRGDSAAYFCASSPPFEGGGTEAFFGQGTRLTVV.

This clone showed up just once. V and J are TRBV18 and TRBJ1-3; tentative D call: TRBD1 (5 bases). The V gene lost 1 base and the J gene lost 0 bases, with 10 bases spanning the gap. The CDR3 has 16 residues. CDR1 is KGHSH and CDR2 is LQKENI in the germline V gene. The CDR3 spells CASSPQGPSSGNTIYF. Here the CDR3 DNA reads TGTGCCAGCTCACCACAGGGGCCGAGCTCTGGAAACACCATATATTTT.

The chain has TRBV6-5 and TRBJ2-5; 7 nucleotides agree with TRBD2. The CDR3 is 13 residues long. The V segment lost 6 bases and the J segment 5 bases; nucleotides outside the gene matches: 6. Germline V gene data show CDR1 as MNHEY and CDR2 as SVGAGI. The CDR3 is CASSRMGGETQYF. DNA of the CDR3: TGTGCCAGCAGCCGCATGGGAGGGGAGACCCAGTACTTC.

The V gene is TRBV5-6, the J gene TRBJ2-1; 8 nucleotides match TRBD1. The V and J ends lost 3 bases and 0 bases, in that order; junction bases with no gene match: 5. CDR3 length: 16 amino acids. Germline CDR1 reads SGHDT; CDR2 reads YYEEEE. The CDR3 sequence is CASSSGQGSSYNEQFF. For the CDR3, the DNA is TGTGCCAGCAGCTCCGGACAGGGAAGCTCCTACAATGAGCAGTTCTTC.

The chain joins TRBV7-8 to TRBJ2-5; TRBD2 agrees at 12 bases. After removal of 5 bases from V and 7 bases from J, the junction contained 11 bases not matched to a gene. Germline CDR1 SGHVS, CDR2 FQNEAQ. CDR3 length: 16 residues. CDR3 nucleotide sequence: TGTGCCAGCAGCAAAGTCGGCCTAGCGGGGGGGTGGACCCAGTACTTC. It is translated as CASSKVGLAGGWTQYF.